This is a list of T cell receptor beta chains from one sample in a study of cytomegalovirus exposure and HLA in healthy donors. Here immunoSEQ multiplex PCR was the method, and the copy in TCRdb shows in-frame clones only, minus some. Here the sample spans under 150,000 clones, around 84% being singletons. The material sequenced was PBMCs. The source is a man aged 50 to 60 in good health and CMV-seronegative. The CDR3 runs from the conserved cysteine through the conserved F or W. The order of the fields is V gene, clone size, D gene, J gene, CDR3 protein, CDR3 DNA. The D gene is left open where the match is weak. A row's size may be missing; if present it is once, few, many or a size class.

>TRBV2|-|-|TRBJ1-4
CASRRPDSLGGEKLFF
TGTGCCAGCAGGAGACCCGACAGTCTGGGAGGAGAAAAACTGTTTTTT
>TRBV28|-|TRBD1|TRBJ2-2
CASSLWGTGGGELFF
TGTGCCAGCAGTTTATGGGGGACAGGGGGTGGAGAGCTGTTTTTT
>TRBV6-1|few|-|TRBJ2-2
CASLPTGVNTGELFF
TGTGCCAGCCTCCCAACGGGAGTGAACACCGGGGAGCTGTTTTTT
>TRBV6-5|-|-|TRBJ1-4
CASGGFNEKLFF
TGTGCCAGCGGGGGGTTTAACGAAAAACTGTTTTTT
>TRBV7-9|-|TRBD2|TRBJ2-5
CASSRTSGGQETQYF
TGTGCCAGCAGCCGGACTAGCGGGGGACAAGAGACCCAGTACTTC
>TRBV30|-|TRBD1|TRBJ2-4
CAWSKGANIQYF
TGTGCCTGGAGTAAGGGGGCAAACATTCAGTACTTC
>TRBV4-1|-|TRBD1|TRBJ1-2
CASSPTGAGGYGYTF
TGCGCCAGCAGCCCAACAGGGGCCGGGGGCTATGGCTACACCTTC
>TRBV18|-|-|TRBJ1-2
CASSGGSNYGYTF
TGTGCCAGCTCAGGGGGCTCTAACTATGGCTACACCTTC
>TRBV5-6|-|-|TRBJ1-5
CASSFFGSNQPQHF
TGTGCCAGCAGCTTTTTTGGCAGCAATCAGCCCCAGCATTTT
>TRBV27|once|TRBD2|TRBJ2-7
CASSKGLNAYEQYF
TGTGCCAGTTCAAAGGGACTAAATGCCTACGAGCAGTACTTC
>TRBV18|-|TRBD1|TRBJ2-3
CASSPPRGQGAPDTQYF
TGTGCCAGCTCACCACCGAGGGGGCAGGGGGCGCCGGATACGCAGTATTTT
>TRBV6-5|-|-|TRBJ1-2
CASSSDRPNYGYTF
TGTGCCAGCAGTTCGGACAGACCTAACTATGGCTACACCTTC
>TRBV11-3|-|-|TRBJ2-1
CASSLTGSYNEQFF
TGTGCCAGCAGCTTGACGGGGAGTTACAACGAGCAGTTCTTC
>TRBV30|-|-|TRBJ2-5
CAWSERFETQYF
TGTGCCTGGAGTGAGCGGTTTGAGACCCAGTACTTC
>TRBV6-5|once|-|TRBJ1-5
CASSSHSGQPQHF
TGTGCCAGCAGTTCCCACAGCGGTCAGCCCCAGCATTTT
>TRBV19|-|TRBD1|TRBJ1-5
CASSISATGSNQPQHF
TGTGCCAGTAGTATAAGTGCGACAGGGAGCAATCAGCCCCAGCATTTT
>TRBV5-4|-|-|TRBJ2-7
CASSLGLGEYEQYF
TGTGCCAGCAGCTTAGGCCTCGGGGAGTACGAGCAGTACTTC
>TRBV6-1|-|TRBD2|TRBJ2-7
CASVGLGSYEQYF
TGTGCCAGCGTAGGACTAGGTTCCTACGAGCAGTACTTC
>TRBV27|-|-|TRBJ2-1
CASSLAPSVGNNEQFF
TGTGCCAGCAGTTTAGCCCCCTCGGTCGGGAATAATGAGCAGTTCTTC
>TRBV28|-|-|TRBJ1-1
CASSSSPGGTEAFF
TGTGCCAGCAGTTCGTCTCCGGGAGGCACTGAAGCTTTCTTT
>TRBV9|-|TRBD2|TRBJ2-5
CASSSGTSGLYQETQYF
TGTGCCAGCAGCTCCGGGACTAGCGGATTGTACCAAGAGACCCAGTACTTC
>TRBV18|-|-|TRBJ1-5
CASSPLDSNQPQHF
TGTGCCAGCTCACCACTAGATAGCAATCAGCCCCAGCATTTT
>TRBV5-1|-|-|TRBJ2-2
CASSLDLGRTGELFF
TGCGCCAGCAGCTTGGATCTGGGGCGCACCGGGGAGCTGTTTTTT
>TRBV5-1|-|TRBD2|TRBJ2-7
CASSLDVGTSVSYEQYF
TGCGCCAGCAGCTTGGACGTGGGGACTAGCGTCTCCTACGAGCAGTACTTC
>TRBV18|-|-|TRBJ2-7
CASSLFGTATYEQYF
TGTGCCAGCTCACTCTTTGGGACTGCTACCTACGAGCAGTACTTC
>TRBV5-1|-|TRBD1|TRBJ2-5
CASSLDRGQETQYF
TGCGCCAGCAGCCTGGACAGGGGTCAAGAGACCCAGTACTTC
>TRBV29-1|-|-|TRBJ2-1
CSVSPPVYNEQFF
TGCAGCGTTTCCCCACCAGTTTACAATGAGCAGTTCTTC
>TRBV6-1|-|-|TRBJ1-4
CASSEQATNEKLFF
TGTGCCAGCAGTGAGCAGGCCACTAATGAAAAACTGTTTTTT
>TRBV15|-|TRBD1|TRBJ1-2
CATSREDRGYGYTF
TGTGCCACCAGCAGGGAGGACAGGGGGTATGGCTACACCTTC
>TRBV28|-|-|TRBJ2-3
CASSLSLDTQYF
TGTGCCAGCAGTTTGAGTCTGGATACGCAGTATTTT
>TRBV6-1|-|-|TRBJ2-7
CASSDLGSGEQYF
TGTGCCAGCAGTGATCTGGGGTCGGGGGAGCAGTACTTC
>TRBV19|-|-|TRBJ2-3
CASSILEGGDTQYF
TGTGCCAGTAGTATATTGGAAGGAGGAGATACGCAGTATTTT
>TRBV21-1|once|-|TRBJ2-7
CASSGGSGRSYEQYF
TGTGCCAGCAGCGGTGGTAGCGGGAGGTCTTACGAGCAGTACTTC
>TRBV2|-|TRBD2|TRBJ2-3
CASSEGGNTDTQYF
TGTGCCAGCAGTGAGGGAGGGAACACAGATACGCAGTATTTT
>TRBV19|-|TRBD1|TRBJ2-2
CASMRTGVSGELFF
TGTGCCAGTATGCGGACAGGGGTATCCGGGGAGCTGTTTTTT
>TRBV27|-|TRBD1|TRBJ2-7
CASSLGQLYEQYF
TGTGCCAGCAGCCTGGGACAGTTATACGAGCAGTACTTC
>TRBV12-5|once|TRBD1|TRBJ2-5
CASGLDRQGTQYF
TGTGCTAGTGGTTTGGACAGACAGGGAACCCAGTACTTC